This TCR beta chain is from a study of shared clonotypes between healthy human individuals. The table came from immunoSEQ multiplex PCR; TCRdb's copy has only in-frame clones and leaves some out. The data contain some 2.3 million clones, just over 90% of them singletons. This CDR3 has 14 residues. V was cut by 0 bases and J by 5 bases, with 13 bases left in between. Germline lookup yields CDR1 GTSNPN and CDR2 SVGIG (reference sequence). This clone has only one observation. Sequencing was done on a sample of naive CD4+ T cells from PBMCs. Subset reported: CD45RA+ positively selected. The V call is TRBV30, the J call TRBJ1-2, with D tentatively TRBD1 (5 bases). This clonotype originated in a man aged 18 to 30 in good health. Some clones in this sample may be carry-over from other donors' samples. For the CDR3, the DNA is TGTGCCTGGAGTGTAAGGGGATCGGGGTATGGCTACACCTTC. Its translation: CAWSVRGSGYGYTF.